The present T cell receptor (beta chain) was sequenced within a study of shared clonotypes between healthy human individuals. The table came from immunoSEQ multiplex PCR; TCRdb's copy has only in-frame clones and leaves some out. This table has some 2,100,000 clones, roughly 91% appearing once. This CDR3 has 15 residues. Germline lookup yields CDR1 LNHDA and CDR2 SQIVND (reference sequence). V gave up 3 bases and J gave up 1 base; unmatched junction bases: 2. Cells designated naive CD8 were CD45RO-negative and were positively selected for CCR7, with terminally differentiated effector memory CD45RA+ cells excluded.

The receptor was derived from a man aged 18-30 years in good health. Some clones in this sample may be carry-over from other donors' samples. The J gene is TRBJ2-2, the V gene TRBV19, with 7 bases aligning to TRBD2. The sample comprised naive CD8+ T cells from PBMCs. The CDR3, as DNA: TGTGCCAGTAGTATCGGACTAGGGAACACCGGGGAGCTGTTTTTT. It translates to CASSIGLGNTGELFF. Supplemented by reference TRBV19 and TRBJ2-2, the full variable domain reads DGGITQSPKYLFRKEGQNVTLSCEQNLNHDAMYWYRQDPGQGLRLIYYSQIVNDFQKGDIAEGYSVSREKKESFPLTVTSAQKNPTAFYLCASSIGLGNTGELFFGEGSRLTVL.